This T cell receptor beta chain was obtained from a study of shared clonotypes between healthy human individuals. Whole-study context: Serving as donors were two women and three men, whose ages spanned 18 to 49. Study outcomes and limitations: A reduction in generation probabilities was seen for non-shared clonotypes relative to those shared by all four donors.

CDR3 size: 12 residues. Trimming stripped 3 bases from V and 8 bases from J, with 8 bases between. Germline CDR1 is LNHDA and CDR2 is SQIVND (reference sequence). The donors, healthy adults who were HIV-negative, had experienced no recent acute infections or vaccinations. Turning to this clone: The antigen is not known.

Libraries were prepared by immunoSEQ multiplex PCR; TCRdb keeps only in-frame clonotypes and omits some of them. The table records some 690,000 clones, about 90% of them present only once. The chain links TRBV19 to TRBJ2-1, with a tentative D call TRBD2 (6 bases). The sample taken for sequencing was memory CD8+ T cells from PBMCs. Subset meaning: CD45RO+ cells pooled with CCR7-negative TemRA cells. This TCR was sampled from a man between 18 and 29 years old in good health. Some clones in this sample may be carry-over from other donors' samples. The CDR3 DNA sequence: TGTGCCAGTAGTATGGGGGGAGATGAGCAGTTCTTC. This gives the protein CASSMGGDEQFF.